Below, 31 T cell receptor beta chains from the same sample are listed, as sequenced in a study of OX40 agonist ivuxolimab in advanced cancers. The table came from immunoSEQ multiplex PCR; TCRdb's copy has only in-frame clones and leaves some out. The sample consists of fewer than 90,000 clones, roughly 87% of them appearing once. The input for sequencing was CD4+ or CD8+ T cells sorted from blood, taken in a trial of the OX40 agonist ivuxolimab. Every receptor here comes from an adult with an advanced solid tumor such as melanoma, head and neck, liver or kidney cancer.

The chain employs TRBV7-2 and TRBJ2-7; TRBD2 agrees at 12 bases. The J segment lost 6 bases and the V segment lost 5 bases, leaving 8 bases of the junction unmatched. Germline V gene lookup returns CDR1 SGHTA and CDR2 FQGNSA. CDR3 length: 15 amino acids. The CDR3 region is CASSRRTSGTLEQYF. In nucleotides, the CDR3 is TGTGCCAGCAGCCGCCGGACTAGCGGGACTCTCGAGCAGTACTTC.

The chain carries TRBV2 and TRBJ1-2, with D unclear. The CDR3 runs to 15 residues. The V end was cut by 8 bases, the J end by 4 bases, with 20 bases between. Germline loops: CDR1 SNHLY, CDR2 FYNNEI. CDR3 sequence (DNA): TGTGCCAGCTCCGCCCCTTTCCCCCAGATCTATGGCTACACCTTC. Translated, it gives CASSAPFPQIYGYTF.

The chain combines TRBV11-2 with TRBJ1-1; 9 bases are shared with TRBD1. J lost 8 bases, V lost 4 bases, and 17 bases had no gene match. Germline V gene lookup returns CDR1 SGHAT and CDR2 FQNNGV. CDR3 size: 17 residues. CDR3 sequence (DNA): TGTGCCAGCAGCTCCCGACAGGGGGGGAACGTGGGTAGGGAAGCTTTCTTT. Translation gives CASSSRQGGNVGREAFF.

The chain is built from TRBV7-2 and TRBJ2-7; D is uncertain. CDR1 is SGHTA, CDR2 FQGNSA, per germline. CDR3 length: 14 residues. Between the trimmed V and J ends, which lost 1 base and 13 bases, there was a span of 20 bases. CDR3 bases: TGTGCCAGCAGCTTAGAGTGGTCTCATCCTGTAGGATACTTC. Its translation: CASSLEWSHPVGYF.

The chain recombines TRBV7-3 with TRBJ2-1; no clear D gene. V lost 1 base and J 9 bases, leaving 13 bases between the germline ends. CDR3 length equals 14 residues. Germline V gives CDR1 SGHTA, CDR2 FQGTGA. The CDR3 loop reads CASSLKAASGEQFF. The CDR3 coding sequence is TGTGCCAGCAGCTTAAAGGCCGCCTCCGGTGAGCAGTTCTTC.

This clone showed up just once. The rearrangement joins TRBV18 to TRBJ1-4; TRBD1 matches at 9 bases. The CDR3 totals 16 residues. The V and J ends lost 4 bases and 8 bases, in that order; junction bases with no gene match: 11. The germline CDR1 and CDR2 sequences are KGHSH and LQKENI. In nucleotides, the CDR3 is TGTGCCAGCTCACAGGACAGGGGAAATGTAGGAGAAAAACTGTTTTTT. Translation: CASSQDRGNVGEKLFF.

The chain has TRBV18 and TRBJ2-7, with D possibly being TRBD1 (5 bases). Trimming cost V 0 bases and J 2 bases, with 8 bases left between them. The CDR3 contains 14 residues. CDR1 and CDR2 (germline): KGHSH, LQKENI. CDR3 protein: CASSPPSGTYEQYF. Here the CDR3 DNA reads TGTGCCAGCTCACCACCGTCAGGGACCTACGAGCAGTACTTC.

The chain links TRBV19 to TRBJ1-2; D call uncertain. Trimming took 6 bases from V and 1 from J, leaving 9 bases between them. Germline CDR1 and CDR2: LNHDA and SQIVND (reference sequence). The CDR3 sequence is 13 residues long. The CDR3 DNA reads TGTGCCAGTAGACACGGTGGTAACTATGGCTACACCTTC. Residues: CASRHGGNYGYTF. The variable domain in full, with the rest retrieved from reference TRBV19 and TRBJ1-2, is DGGITQSPKYLFRKEGQNVTLSCEQNLNHDAMYWYRQDPGQGLRLIYYSQIVNDFQKGDIAEGYSVSREKKESFPLTVTSAQKNPTAFYLCASRHGGNYGYTFGSGTRLTVV.

The chain links TRBV5-1 to TRBJ1-2, with D perhaps TRBD1 (5 bases). The V end lost 0 bases, the J end lost 4 bases, and 10 bases lay between the germline ends. Germline CDR1 SGHRS, CDR2 YFSETQ. The CDR3 contains 14 residues. The CDR3 reads CASSLDDSTYGYTF. The CDR3 DNA sequence: TGCGCCAGCAGCTTGGATGACAGTACCTATGGCTACACCTTC. Full variable domain (outside the CDR3, taken from reference TRBV5-1 and TRBJ1-2): KAGVTQTPRYLIKTRGQQVTLSCSPISGHRSVSWYQQTPGQGLQFLFEYFSETQRNKGNFPGRFSGRQFSNSRSEMNVSTLELGDSALYLCASSLDDSTYGYTFGSGTRLTVV.

The rearrangement uses TRBV15 and TRBJ2-2, with D possibly called TRBD1 or TRBD2 (5 bases each). In germline, CDR1 is LNHNV, CDR2 YYDKDF (reference sequence). The CDR3 has 17 residues. V lost 0 bases, J lost 3 bases, and 14 bases lay in between. CDR3 protein: CATSRENRWGYTGELFF. The CDR3, as DNA: TGTGCCACCAGCAGAGAGAATAGATGGGGGTACACCGGGGAGCTGTTTTTT.

V gene TRBV11-2 combines with J gene TRBJ1-4, with 7 bases identical to TRBD1. The germline CDR1 and CDR2 sequences are SGHAT and FQNNGV. The CDR3 consists of 14 residues. Unmatched junction bases numbered 8, after V lost 7 bases and J lost 6 bases. The CDR3 protein is CASKPRGADEKLFF. Here the CDR3 DNA reads TGTGCCAGCAAGCCCAGGGGGGCGGATGAAAAACTGTTTTTT.

The rearrangement uses TRBV7-2 and TRBJ2-7; 10 nucleotides line up with TRBD2. The CDR3 runs to 17 residues. Looked up from germline, CDR1 is SGHTA and CDR2 is FQGNSA. The V and J ends lost 3 bases and 4 bases, in that order; junction bases with no gene match: 12. The CDR3, as DNA: TGTGCCAGCAGCTTTCGGTCAGGCTTAGCGGGAGGATACGAGCAGTACTTC. Protein sequence: CASSFRSGLAGGYEQYF.

This sequence joins TRBV7-2 and TRBJ2-2; 9 bases are a match to TRBD2. Unmatched junction bases numbered 11, after V lost 7 bases and J lost 8 bases. CDR3 length: 15 residues. The V gene's germline CDR1 is SGHTA and CDR2 FQGNSA. This CDR3 is CASTAGGIEQGELFF. The CDR3, as DNA: TGTGCCAGCACCGCGGGAGGGATCGAACAGGGGGAGCTGTTTTTT.

The V call is TRBV30, the J call TRBJ2-7; 7 bases align to TRBD2. Per the germline V gene, CDR1 is GTSNPN and CDR2 is SVGIG (reference sequence). The junction had 6 bases not matched to a gene; V was cut back by 4 bases and J by 6 bases. This CDR3 region has 12 residues. CDR3 coding DNA: TGTGCCTGGATTTGGCGGGAGACCGAGCAGTACTTC. This sequence encodes CAWIWRETEQYF. Complete variable domain (other parts from reference TRBV30 and TRBJ2-7): SQTIHQWPATLVQPVGSPLSLECTVEGTSNPNLYWYRQAAGRGLQLLFYSVGIGQISSEVPQNLSASRPQDRQFILSSKKLLLSDSGFYLCAWIWRETEQYFGPGTRLTVT.

The rearrangement joins TRBV2 to TRBJ2-6, with D tentatively TRBD2 (5 bases). The CDR3 runs 15 residues. Germline CDR1 and CDR2: SNHLY and FYNNEI. The V and J ends lost 7 bases and 3 bases respectively, with 13 bases between them. This CDR3 is CASKPPRDGANVLTF. The CDR3 DNA follows: TGTGCCAGCAAACCCCCCCGGGATGGGGCCAACGTCCTGACTTTC.

The chain couples TRBV5-1 to TRBJ2-2; perhaps TRBD2 as D (6 bases). Germline V gene data show CDR1 as SGHRS and CDR2 as YFSETQ. The V end was cut by 1 base, the J end by 1 base, with 11 bases between. This CDR3 has 16 amino acids. CDR3 bases: TGCGCCAGCAGCTTGAGCCGCGGGGTGAACACCGGGGAGCTGTTTTTT. Amino acids: CASSLSRGVNTGELFF.

The V and J genes are TRBV13 and TRBJ1-3; maybe TRBD1 (6 bases). Trimming took off 5 bases at V and 0 bases at J, with 14 bases between the two ends. CDR1 is PRHDT and CDR2 is FYEKMQ in the germline V gene (reference sequence). The CDR3 loop spans 16 amino acids. CDR3 amino acids: CASSHRQAGSGNTIYF. The CDR3 coding sequence is TGTGCCAGCAGCCACCGACAGGCCGGCTCTGGAAACACCATATATTTT. Drawing the rest from reference TRBV13 and TRBJ1-3, the complete variable domain is AAGVIQSPRHLIKEKRETATLKCYPIPRHDTVYWYQQGPGQDPQFLISFYEKMQSDKGSIPDRFSAQQFSDYHSELNMSSLELGDSALYFCASSHRQAGSGNTIYFGEGSWLTVV.

This clone has a handful of counts. CDR3 residues: CASSVKGASYNEQFF. Here the CDR3 DNA reads TGTGCCAGCAGCGTAAAGGGGGCGTCCTACAATGAGCAGTTCTTC. The chain has TRBV9 and TRBJ2-1, with TRBD1 matching 7 bases. The CDR3 extends over 15 amino acids. V lost 1 base to trimming and J lost 1 base; unmatched junction nucleotides: 2. Germline V gives CDR1 SGDLS, CDR2 YYNGEE.

The chain links TRBV2 to TRBJ2-5; D is ambiguous. Per the germline V gene, CDR1 is SNHLY and CDR2 is FYNNEI. The CDR3 runs to 12 residues. The germline V and J ends were trimmed by 6 bases and 2 bases, with 7 bases remaining between them. The CDR3 DNA sequence: TGTGCCAGCAGACCTGATCAAGAGACCCAGTACTTC. Amino acid sequence: CASRPDQETQYF. Looking up the rest from reference TRBV2 and TRBJ2-5 gives the full variable domain: EPEVTQTPSHQVTQMGQEVILRCVPISNHLYFYWYRQILGQKVEFLVSFYNNEISEKSEIFDDQFSVERPDGSNFTLKIRSTKLEDSAMYFCASRPDQETQYFGPGTRLLVL.

This chain links TRBV27 with TRBJ2-7; D gene uncertain. The CDR3 runs 12 residues. V gave up 6 bases and J gave up 0 bases, with 6 bases separating them. Germline V gene lookup returns CDR1 MNHEY and CDR2 SMNVEV (reference sequence). The CDR3 here is CASSPRSYEQYV. The CDR3 DNA reads as TGTGCCAGCAGCCCTCGCTCCTACGAGCAGTACGTC.

The chain recombines TRBV11-2 with TRBJ2-3; 8 positions agree with TRBD2. The V and J ends lost 5 bases and 4 bases, in that order; junction bases with no gene match: 14. Germline V gene lookup returns CDR1 SGHAT and CDR2 FQNNGV. CDR3 length equals 17 residues. The CDR3 region is CASSRPRGGRWADTQYF. In nucleotides, the CDR3 is TGTGCCAGCAGCCGCCCCCGAGGCGGGAGGTGGGCAGATACGCAGTATTTT. The variable domain in full, with the rest retrieved from reference TRBV11-2 and TRBJ2-3, is EAGVAQSPRYKIIEKRQSVAFWCNPISGHATLYWYQQILGQGPKLLIQFQNNGVVDDSQLPKDRFSAERLKGVDSTLKIQPAKLEDSAVYLCASSRPRGGRWADTQYFGPGTRLTVL.

The V gene is TRBV5-4, the J gene TRBJ2-2; possible D gene TRBD2, 6 bases. Germline V gene sequence: CDR1 SGHNT, CDR2 YYREEE (reference sequence). CDR3 size: 16 residues. V was trimmed by 1 base and J by 6 bases, leaving 16 bases between them. The CDR3: CASSLLGTEGSGELFF. CDR3 in DNA: TGTGCCAGCAGCTTGTTAGGGACGGAGGGTTCCGGGGAGCTGTTTTTT.

This chain connects TRBV6-4 to TRBJ1-3, with D maybe TRBD1 (5 bases). With 2 bases removed from V and 4 bases from J, the gap between germline ends came to 24 bases. The V gene's germline CDR1 is MRHNA and CDR2 SNTAGT. CDR3 size: 19 residues. Here the CDR3 DNA reads TGTGCCAGCAGTGACCCTGCCCCGACTAGGGCAGGGCCAGGAAACACCATATATTTT. Translated: CASSDPAPTRAGPGNTIYF.

This chain's CDR3 is CAERGKGINTEAFF. In DNA, the CDR3 is TGTGCCGAGCGCGGAAAGGGCATCAACACTGAAGCTTTCTTT. J is TRBJ1-1 and V is TRBV28; D unclear. V was trimmed by 11 bases and J by 2 bases, leaving 18 bases between them. This CDR3 spans 14 amino acids. CDR1 MDHEN and CDR2 SYDVKM come from the germline V gene. The full variable domain, with the rest looked up from reference TRBV28 and TRBJ1-1, is DVKVTQSSRYLVKRTGEKVFLECVQDMDHENMFWYRQDPGLGLRLIYFSYDVKMKEKGDIPEGYSVSREKKERFSLILESASTNQTSMYLCAERGKGINTEAFFGQGTRLTVV.

DNA for the CDR3: TGTGCCAGCAGGAAGCGGGAGGGCCTGTACGAGCAGTACTTC. Amino acid sequence: CASRKREGLYEQYF. The chain has TRBV6-1 and TRBJ2-7; 10 bases map to TRBD2. CDR1 is MNHNS and CDR2 is SASEGT in the germline V gene. Losses at the gene ends were 6 bases for V and 4 bases for J; bases not matched to a gene: 6. There are 14 residues in the CDR3.

V usage is TRBV21-1 and J usage is TRBJ2-4; the table assigns TRBD2, which was not confirmed against the DNA. TRBV21-1 is a known pseudogene. The CDR3 runs to 16 residues. The DNA of the CDR3 is TGTGCCCCCTTTTGGTGGGGGACCCCCCGGGAGAACATTCAGTACTTC. Translation gives CAPFWWGTPRENIQYF.

The CDR3 DNA sequence: TGTGCTAGTGGTTTGGGCAGGGGGCAAGGCTACACCTTC. This translates into CASGLGRGQGYTF. The genes are TRBV12-5 and TRBJ1-2; 8 bases align to TRBD1. From germline, CDR1 is LGHNT and CDR2 FRNRAP. V gave up 1 base and J gave up 8 bases; unmatched junction bases: 3. There are 13 residues in the CDR3.

This clone was observed a single time. The chain links TRBV6-5 to TRBJ1-2; no clear D. Germline CDR1 is MNHEY and CDR2 is SVGAGI. The CDR3 loop spans 12 amino acids. V lost 4 bases and J 4 bases, leaving 7 bases between the germline ends. The CDR3 protein is CASSSYTYGYTF. CDR3 DNA sequence: TGTGCCAGCAGTTCATACACCTATGGCTACACCTTC.

The chain employs TRBV5-1 and TRBJ2-1; 9 nucleotides line up with TRBD2. Germline V gene lookup returns CDR1 SGHRS and CDR2 YFSETQ. This CDR3 is built from 16 residues. J lost 6 bases, V lost 1 base, and 8 bases had no gene match. In DNA form, the CDR3 reads TGCGCCAGCAGCTTGCATCTAGCGGGAACCGCCAATGAGCAGTTCTTC. Its translation is CASSLHLAGTANEQFF.

A single count supports this clone. This chain joins TRBV14 and TRBJ1-6; no definite D call. Per the germline V gene, CDR1 is SGHDN and CDR2 is FVKESK. Trimming took off 4 bases at V and 10 bases at J, with 14 bases between the two ends. The CDR3 loop spans 14 amino acids. The CDR3 bases are TGTGCCAGCAGCCGAGCCGGCTTCGGGTCACCCCTCCACTTT. Translation: CASSRAGFGSPLHF.

This clone was detected a few times. The J gene is TRBJ1-5, the V gene TRBV7-9; perhaps TRBD1 as D (6 bases). The CDR3 loop spans 13 amino acids. Trimming left V 2 bases short and J 9 bases short, with 11 bases between. Germline CDR1 SEHNR, CDR2 FQNEAQ (reference sequence). The CDR3 nucleotides read TGTGCCAGCAGCTTACAGGGGATGGGGCCCCAGCATTTT. It translates to CASSLQGMGPQHF.